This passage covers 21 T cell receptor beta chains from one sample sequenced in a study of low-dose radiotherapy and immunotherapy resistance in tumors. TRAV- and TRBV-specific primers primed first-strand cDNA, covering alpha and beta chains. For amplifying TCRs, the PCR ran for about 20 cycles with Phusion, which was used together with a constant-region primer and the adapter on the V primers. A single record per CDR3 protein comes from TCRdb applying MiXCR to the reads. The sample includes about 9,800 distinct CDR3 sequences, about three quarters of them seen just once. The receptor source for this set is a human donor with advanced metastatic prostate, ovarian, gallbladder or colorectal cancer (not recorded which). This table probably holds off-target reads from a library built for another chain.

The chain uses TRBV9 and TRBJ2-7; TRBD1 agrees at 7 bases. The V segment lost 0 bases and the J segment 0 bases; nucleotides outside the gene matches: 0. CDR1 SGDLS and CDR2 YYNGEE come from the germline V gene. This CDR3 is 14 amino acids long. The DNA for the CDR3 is TGTGCCAGCAGCGTAGGGGACAGCTCCTACGAGCAGTACTTC. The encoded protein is CASSVGDSSYEQYF. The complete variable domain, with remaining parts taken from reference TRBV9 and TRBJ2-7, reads DSGVTQTPKHLITATGQRVTLRCSPRSGDLSVYWYQQSLDQGLQFLIQYYNGEERAKGNILERFSAQQFPDLHSELNLSSLELGDSALYFCASSVGDSSYEQYFGPGTRLTVT.

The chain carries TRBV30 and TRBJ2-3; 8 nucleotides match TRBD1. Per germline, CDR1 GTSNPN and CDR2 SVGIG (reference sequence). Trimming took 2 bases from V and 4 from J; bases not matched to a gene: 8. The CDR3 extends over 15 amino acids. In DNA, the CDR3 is TGTGCCTGGAGTATGACAGGGGTACGAGCAGATACGCAGTATTTT. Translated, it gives CAWSMTGVRADTQYF.

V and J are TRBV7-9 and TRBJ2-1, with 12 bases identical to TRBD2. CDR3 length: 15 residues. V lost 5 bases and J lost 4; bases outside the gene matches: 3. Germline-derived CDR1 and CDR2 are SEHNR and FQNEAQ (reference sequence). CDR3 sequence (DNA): TGTGCCAGCAGCCCGACTAGCGGGGGTTACAATGAGCAGTTCTTC. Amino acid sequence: CASSPTSGGYNEQFF.

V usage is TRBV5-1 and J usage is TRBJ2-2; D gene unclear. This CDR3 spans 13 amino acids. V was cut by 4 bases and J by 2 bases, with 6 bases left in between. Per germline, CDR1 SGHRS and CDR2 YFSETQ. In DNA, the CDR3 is TGCGCCAGCAGCCCCGGAAACACCGGGGAGCTGTTTTTT. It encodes CASSPGNTGELFF. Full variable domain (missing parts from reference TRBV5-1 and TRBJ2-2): KAGVTQTPRYLIKTRGQQVTLSCSPISGHRSVSWYQQTPGQGLQFLFEYFSETQRNKGNFPGRFSGRQFSNSRSEMNVSTLELGDSALYLCASSPGNTGELFFGEGSRLTVL.

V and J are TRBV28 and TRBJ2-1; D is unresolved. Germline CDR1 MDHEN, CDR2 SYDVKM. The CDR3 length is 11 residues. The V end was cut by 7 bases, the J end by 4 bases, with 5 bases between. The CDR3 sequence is CASNAYNEQFF. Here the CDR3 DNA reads TGTGCCAGCAACGCTTACAATGAGCAGTTCTTC. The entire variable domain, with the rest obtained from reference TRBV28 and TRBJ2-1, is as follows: DVKVTQSSRYLVKRTGEKVFLECVQDMDHENMFWYRQDPGLGLRLIYFSYDVKMKEKGDIPEGYSVSREKKERFSLILESASTNQTSMYLCASNAYNEQFFGPGTRLTVL.

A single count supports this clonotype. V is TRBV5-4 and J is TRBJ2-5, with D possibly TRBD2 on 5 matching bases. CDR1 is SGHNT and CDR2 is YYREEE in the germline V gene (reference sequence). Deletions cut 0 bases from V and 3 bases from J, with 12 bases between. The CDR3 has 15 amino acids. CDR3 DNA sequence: TGTGCCAGCAGCTTGGGTGGAGTAGCGAAAGAGACCCAGTACTTC. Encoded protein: CASSLGGVAKETQYF.

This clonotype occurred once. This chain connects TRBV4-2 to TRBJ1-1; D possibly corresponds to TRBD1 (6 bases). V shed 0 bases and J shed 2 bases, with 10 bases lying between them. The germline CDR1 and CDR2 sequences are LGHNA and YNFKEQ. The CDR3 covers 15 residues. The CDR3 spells CASSQDWGQNTEAFF. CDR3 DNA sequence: TGTGCCAGCAGCCAAGATTGGGGGCAAAACACTGAAGCTTTCTTT.

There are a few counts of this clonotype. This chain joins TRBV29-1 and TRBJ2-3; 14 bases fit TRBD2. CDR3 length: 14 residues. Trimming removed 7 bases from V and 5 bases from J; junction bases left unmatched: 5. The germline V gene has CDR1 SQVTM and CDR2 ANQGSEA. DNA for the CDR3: TGCAGCGGCGAGGGACTAGCGGGAGTAGATACGCAGTATTTT. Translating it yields CSGEGLAGVDTQYF.

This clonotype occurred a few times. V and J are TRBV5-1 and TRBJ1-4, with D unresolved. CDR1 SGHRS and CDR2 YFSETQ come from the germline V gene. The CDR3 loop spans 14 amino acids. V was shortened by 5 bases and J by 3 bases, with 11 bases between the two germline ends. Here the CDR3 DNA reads TGCGCCAGCAGTTCGCGGGAACCTAATGAAAAACTGTTTTTT. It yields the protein CASSSREPNEKLFF.

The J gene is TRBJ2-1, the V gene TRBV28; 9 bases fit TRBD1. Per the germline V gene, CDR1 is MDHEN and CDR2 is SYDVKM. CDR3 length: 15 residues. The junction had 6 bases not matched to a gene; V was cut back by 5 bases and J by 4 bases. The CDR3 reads CASSRRTGVYNEQFF. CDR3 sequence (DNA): TGTGCCAGCAGTAGAAGGACAGGGGTTTACAATGAGCAGTTCTTC.

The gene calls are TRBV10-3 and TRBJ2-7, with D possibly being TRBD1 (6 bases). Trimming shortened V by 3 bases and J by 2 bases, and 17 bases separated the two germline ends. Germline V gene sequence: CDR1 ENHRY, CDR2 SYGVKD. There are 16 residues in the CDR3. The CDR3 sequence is CAISDPKNRVPYEQYF. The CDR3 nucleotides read TGTGCCATCAGTGACCCAAAAAACAGGGTTCCCTACGAGCAGTACTTC.

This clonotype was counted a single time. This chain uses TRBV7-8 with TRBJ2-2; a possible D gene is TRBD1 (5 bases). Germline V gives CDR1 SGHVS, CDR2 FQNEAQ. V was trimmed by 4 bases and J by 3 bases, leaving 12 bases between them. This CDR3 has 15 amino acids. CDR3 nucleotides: TGTGCCAGCAGCTCATCAGGGTGGTACACCGGGGAGCTGTTTTTT. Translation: CASSSSGWYTGELFF.

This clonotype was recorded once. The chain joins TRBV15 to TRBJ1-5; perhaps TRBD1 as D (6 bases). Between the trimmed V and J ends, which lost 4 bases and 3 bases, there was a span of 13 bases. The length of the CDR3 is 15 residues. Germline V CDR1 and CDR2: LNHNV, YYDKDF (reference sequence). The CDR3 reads CATSNREGINQPQHF. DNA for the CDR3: TGTGCCACCAGCAACAGGGAGGGAATCAATCAGCCCCAGCATTTT.

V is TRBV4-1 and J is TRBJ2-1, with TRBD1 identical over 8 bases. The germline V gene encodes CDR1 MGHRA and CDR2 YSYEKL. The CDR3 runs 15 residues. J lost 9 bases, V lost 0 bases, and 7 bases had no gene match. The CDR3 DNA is TGCGCCAGCAGCCAAGAAGGACAGGGCCTCAGTGAGCAGTTCTTC. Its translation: CASSQEGQGLSEQFF.

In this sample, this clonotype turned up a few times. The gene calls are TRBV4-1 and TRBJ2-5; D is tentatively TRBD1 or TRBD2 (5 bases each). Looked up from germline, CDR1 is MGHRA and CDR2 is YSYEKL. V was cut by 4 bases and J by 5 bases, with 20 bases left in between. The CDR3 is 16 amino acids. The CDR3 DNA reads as TGCGCCAGCAGCCGAGGGAGCGGCAGCTGGGGGGAGACCCAGTACTTC. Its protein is CASSRGSGSWGETQYF.

DNA of the CDR3: TGTGCCAGCAGCGCAGTAGCGGGAGCTGATGAGCAGTTCTTC. Encoded protein: CASSAVAGADEQFF. The V and J genes are TRBV5-5 and TRBJ2-1; 9 bases agree with TRBD2. CDR3 length equals 14 residues. The trim removed 4 bases at V and 8 bases at J, leaving 7 bases unmatched. Germline V gene data show CDR1 as SGHKS and CDR2 as YYEKEE (reference sequence).

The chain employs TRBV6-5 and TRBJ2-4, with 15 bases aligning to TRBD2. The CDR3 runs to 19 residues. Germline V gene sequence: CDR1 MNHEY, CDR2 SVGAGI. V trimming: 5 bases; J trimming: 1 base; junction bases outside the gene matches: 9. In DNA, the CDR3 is TGTGCCAGCAGTGAAGGCCTCGGGACTAGCGGGAGGGCCAAAAACATTCAGTACTTC. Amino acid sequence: CASSEGLGTSGRAKNIQYF.

The CDR3 sequence: CASSEYRGAEAFF. The CDR3 DNA reads as TGTGCCAGCAGTGAATATAGGGGGGCCGAAGCTTTCTTT. The V gene is TRBV25-1, the J gene TRBJ1-1; possibly TRBD1 for D (6 bases). Germline lookup yields CDR1 MGHDK and CDR2 SYGVNS. V lost 0 bases and J 8 bases, leaving 10 bases between the germline ends. CDR3 size: 13 residues.

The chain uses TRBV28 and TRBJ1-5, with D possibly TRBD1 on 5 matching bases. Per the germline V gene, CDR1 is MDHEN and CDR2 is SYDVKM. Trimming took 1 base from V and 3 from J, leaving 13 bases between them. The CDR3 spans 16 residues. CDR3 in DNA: TGTGCCAGCAGTTTATTCGGACAACAACTCAATCAGCCCCAGCATTTT. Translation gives CASSLFGQQLNQPQHF.

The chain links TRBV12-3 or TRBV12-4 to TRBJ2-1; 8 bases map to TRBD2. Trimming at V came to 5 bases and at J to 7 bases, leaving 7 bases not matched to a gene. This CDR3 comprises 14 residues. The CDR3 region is CASSLLAEQNEQFF. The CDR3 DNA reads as TGTGCCAGCAGTCTACTAGCGGAACAGAATGAGCAGTTCTTC.

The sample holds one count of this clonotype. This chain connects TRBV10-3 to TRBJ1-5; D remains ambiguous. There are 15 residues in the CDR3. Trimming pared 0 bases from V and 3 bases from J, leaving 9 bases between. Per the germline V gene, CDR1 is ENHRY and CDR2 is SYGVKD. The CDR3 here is CAISESAGNNQPQHF. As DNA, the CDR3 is TGTGCCATCAGTGAGTCGGCGGGGAACAATCAGCCCCAGCATTTT.